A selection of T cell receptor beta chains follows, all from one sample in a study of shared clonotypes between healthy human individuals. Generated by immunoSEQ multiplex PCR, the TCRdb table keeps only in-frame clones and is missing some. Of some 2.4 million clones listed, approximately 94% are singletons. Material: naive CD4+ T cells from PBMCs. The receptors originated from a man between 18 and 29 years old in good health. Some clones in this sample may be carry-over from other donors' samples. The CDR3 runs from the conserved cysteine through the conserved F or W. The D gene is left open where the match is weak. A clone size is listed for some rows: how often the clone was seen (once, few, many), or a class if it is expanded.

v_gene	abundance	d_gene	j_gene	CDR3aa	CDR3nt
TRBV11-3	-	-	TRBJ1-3	CASSWSGSGNTIYF	TGTGCCAGCAGCTGGTCGGGCTCTGGAAACACCATATATTTT
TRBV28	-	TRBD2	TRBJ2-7	CASSLVGGRETF	TGTGCCAGCAGTTTGGTGGGCGGGCGGGAGACTTTC
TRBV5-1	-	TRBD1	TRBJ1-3	CASSFNRGDTIYF	TGCGCCAGCAGCTTTAACAGGGGAGACACCATATATTTT
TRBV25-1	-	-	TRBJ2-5	CASSERRQQETQYF	TGTGCCAGCAGTGAACGTCGGCAGCAAGAGACCCAGTACTTC
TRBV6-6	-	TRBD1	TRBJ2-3	CASTPGGSVDTQYF	TGTGCCAGCACTCCAGGGGGCTCCGTCGATACGCAGTATTTT
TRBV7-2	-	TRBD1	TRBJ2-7	CASSEQGYEQYF	TGTGCCAGCAGCGAACAGGGGTACGAGCAGTACTTC
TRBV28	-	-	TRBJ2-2	CASSLGQLTGELFF	TGTGCCAGCAGCCTCGGACAGTTGACCGGGGAGCTGTTTTTT
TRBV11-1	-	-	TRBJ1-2	CASSSSAGTYGYTF	TGTGCCAGCAGCTCCTCCGCAGGGACCTATGGCTACACCTTC
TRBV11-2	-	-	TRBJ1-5	CASSLGTTNQPQHF	TGTGCCAGCAGCTTAGGGACCACTAATCAGCCCCAGCATTTT
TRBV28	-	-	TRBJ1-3	CASSRRPGSYAGTIYF	TGTGCCAGCAGTCGAAGACCGGGCTCTTACGCGGGCACCATATATTTT
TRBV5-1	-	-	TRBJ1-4	CASSLGGSSEKLFF	TGCGCCAGCAGCTTGGGGGGCAGCAGTGAAAAACTGTTTTTT
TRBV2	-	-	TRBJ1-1	CASSDDVRGFF	TGTGCCAGCAGTGACGACGTAAGAGGTTTCTTT
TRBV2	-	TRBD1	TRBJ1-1	CASRDRETEAFF	TGTGCCAGCAGGGACAGGGAGACTGAAGCTTTCTTT
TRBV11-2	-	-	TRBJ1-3	CASSLLGAGNTIYF	TGTGCCAGCAGCTTACTGGGGGCTGGAAACACCATATATTTT
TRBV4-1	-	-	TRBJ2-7	CASSQDRIVHEQYF	TGCGCCAGCAGCCAAGATAGGATCGTCCACGAGCAGTACTTC
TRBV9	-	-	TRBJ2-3	CASSTREWGTDTQYF	TGTGCCAGCAGCACACGGGAGTGGGGCACAGATACGCAGTATTTT
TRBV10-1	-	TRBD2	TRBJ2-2	CASPGLAGGPGGELFF	TGCGCCAGCCCTGGACTAGCGGGAGGGCCTGGCGGGGAGCTGTTTTTT
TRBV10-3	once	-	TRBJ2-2	CAISDRGSGELFF	TGTGCCATCAGTGACCGGGGTTCCGGGGAGCTGTTTTTT
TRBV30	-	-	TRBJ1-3	CAWTSPISGNTIYF	TGTGCCTGGACATCACCAATCTCTGGAAACACCATATATTTT
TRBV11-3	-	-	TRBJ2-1	CASSLDFSHGNEQFF	TGTGCCAGCAGCTTAGATTTCTCCCACGGCAATGAGCAGTTCTTC
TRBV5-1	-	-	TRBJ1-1	CASSLVGRVGTEAFF	TGCGCCAGCAGCTTGGTCGGCAGGGTCGGCACTGAAGCTTTCTTT
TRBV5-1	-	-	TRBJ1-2	CASSEYRNYGYTF	TGCGCCAGCAGCGAATACAGGAACTATGGCTACACCTTC
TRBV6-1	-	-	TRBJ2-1	CASSEVGEQFF	TGTGCCAGCAGTGAAGTTGGTGAGCAGTTCTTC
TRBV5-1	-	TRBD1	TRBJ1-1	CASSAVPGQGARTEAFF	TGCGCCAGCAGCGCCGTCCCGGGACAGGGGGCGAGGACTGAAGCTTTCTTT